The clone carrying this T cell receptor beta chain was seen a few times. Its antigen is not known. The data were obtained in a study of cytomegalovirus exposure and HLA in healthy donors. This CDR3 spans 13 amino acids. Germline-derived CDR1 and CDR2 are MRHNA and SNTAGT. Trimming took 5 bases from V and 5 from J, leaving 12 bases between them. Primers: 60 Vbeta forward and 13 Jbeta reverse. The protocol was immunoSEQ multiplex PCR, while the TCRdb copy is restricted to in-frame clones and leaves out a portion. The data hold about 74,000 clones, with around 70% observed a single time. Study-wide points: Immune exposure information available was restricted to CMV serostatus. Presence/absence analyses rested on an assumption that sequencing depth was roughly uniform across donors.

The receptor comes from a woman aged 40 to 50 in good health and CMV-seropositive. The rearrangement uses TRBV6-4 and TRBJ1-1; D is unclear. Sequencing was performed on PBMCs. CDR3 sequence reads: CASSSEEGTEAFF. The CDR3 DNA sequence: TGTGCCAGCAGTTCGGAGGAAGGGACTGAAGCTTTCTTT.